The rows below give T cell receptor beta chains drawn from one sample of a study of response to subunit inactivated influenza vaccine. TCRdb redid the calling of the RT-PCR reads with MiXCR, one entry per CDR3 protein. The sample holds roughly 710,000 distinct CDR3 sequences; about 15% are singletons and the top ten take about 7.4%. The sample was PBMCs from blood, taken roughly 15 days before vaccination. The receptors stem from a man aged 45-65 years who received an inactivated influenza vaccine. Both conserved end residues are part of each CDR3. The D gene is left open where the match is weak. Some rows have no size entry. The others give once, few or many, or a class for an expanded clone.

clone size | J gene | V gene | D gene | CDR3 protein | CDR3 DNA
. | TRBJ1-6 | TRBV7-2 | TRBD1 | CASSVTGGVNSPLHF | TGTGCCAGCAGCGTAACAGGGGGCGTTAATTCACCCCTCCACTTT
. | TRBJ2-1 | TRBV7-2 | TRBD2 | CASSRGLAGYNEQFF | TGTGCCAGCAGCCGGGGACTAGCGGGTTACAATGAGCAGTTCTTC
few | TRBJ2-5 | TRBV2 | . | CASRDGGPETQYF | TGTGCCAGCAGAGATGGAGGGCCCGAGACCCAGTACTTC
few | TRBJ2-3 | TRBV20-1 | . | CSASGDSRGDGDTQYF | TGCAGTGCTAGCGGGGACTCCAGAGGGGATGGAGATACGCAGTATTTT
many | TRBJ2-7 | TRBV11-2 | TRBD2 | CASSLEARRGGYYEQYF | TGTGCCAGCAGCTTAGAGGCCCGGCGGGGGGGCTACTACGAGCAGTACTTC
few | TRBJ2-2 | TRBV4-3 | TRBD1 | CASSPFGTENTGELFF | TGCGCCAGCAGCCCATTCGGGACAGAGAACACCGGGGAGCTGTTTTTT
. | TRBJ2-4 | TRBV20-1 | TRBD2 | CSARDHPRVAGLAKNIQYF | TGCAGTGCTAGAGACCACCCCCGGGTAGCGGGTCTAGCCAAAAACATTCAGTACTTC
. | TRBJ2-6 | TRBV7-2 | TRBD1 | CASSHTGVGANVLTF | TGTGCCAGCAGCCATACAGGGGTCGGGGCCAACGTCCTGACTTTC
. | TRBJ2-3 | TRBV13 | . | CAASFKRGSQYF | TGTGCCGCGAGCTTCAAGAGGGGGTCGCAGTATTTT
. | TRBJ2-3 | TRBV7-9 | . | CASSRDPDTQYF | TGTGCCAGCAGCCGGGACCCAGATACGCAGTATTTT
few | TRBJ1-1 | TRBV7-9 | . | CASSLLWGSTEAFF | TGTGCCAGCAGCTTATTGTGGGGGTCTACTGAAGCTTTCTTT
few | TRBJ2-7 | TRBV28 | . | CASSPPLAGLYEQYF | TGTGCCAGCAGTCCTCCCCTGGCAGGGCTCTACGAGCAGTACTTC
. | TRBJ2-1 | TRBV9 | . | CASSSDWPSYNEQFF | TGTGCCAGCAGCTCGGACTGGCCCTCCTACAATGAGCAGTTCTTC
few | TRBJ1-1 | TRBV7-9 | . | CASSPVSNTEAFF | TGTGCCAGCAGCCCAGTGTCTAACACTGAAGCTTTCTTT
few | TRBJ2-7 | TRBV20-1 | TRBD2 | CSATSGTSGSYEQYF | TGCAGTGCTACATCCGGGACTAGCGGATCCTACGAGCAGTACTTC
. | TRBJ2-5 | TRBV27 | . | CASSPDVGLGETQYF | TGTGCCAGCAGTCCGGACGTGGGGTTAGGGGAGACCCAGTACTTC
few | TRBJ1-1 | TRBV25-1 | TRBD1 | CASSDPRTGGFTEAFF | TGTGCCAGCAGTGACCCTCGGACAGGGGGCTTCACTGAAGCTTTCTTT
. | TRBJ2-5 | TRBV5-1 | TRBD1 | CASSSGTGLGETQYF | TGCGCCAGCAGCTCCGGGACAGGGTTAGGGGAGACCCAGTACTTC
. | TRBJ2-5 | TRBV20-1 | . | CSARLTRRNQETQYF | TGCAGTGCCAGACTGACACGGAGGAACCAAGAGACCCAGTACTTC